This TCR beta chain derives from a study of blood T cell repertoires in COVID-19. Study overall: The cDNA or gDNA used as material had been derived from T cells, B-cell-depleted T cells, or PBMCs.

The V gene's germline CDR1 is LNHDA and CDR2 SQIVND (reference sequence). This CDR3 region has 15 residues. V was clipped by 7 bases and J by 6 bases, with 21 bases between them. Clinical history reported by participants formed the basis on which cohorts were assigned. Two consecutive negative NP/OP PCR tests, clearance, or resolved symptoms defined Cohort 3 recovery. TCRdb keeps only in-frame clones here, not all; method: immunoSEQ multiplex PCR. Of 280,000 or so clones in the sample, 85% are singletons; the top ten hold roughly 2.5%. What was sequenced was PBMCs or T cells enriched from blood (not recorded which). This chain links TRBV19 with TRBJ1-2; perhaps TRBD1 as D (6 bases). The sequence came from a woman in her forties or fifties who had recovered from COVID-19. The CDR3 region has the DNA TGTGCCAGTACCCTGTCGGGGGGCCTTTTCGATGGCTACACCTTC. Encoded protein: CASTLSGGLFDGYTF.